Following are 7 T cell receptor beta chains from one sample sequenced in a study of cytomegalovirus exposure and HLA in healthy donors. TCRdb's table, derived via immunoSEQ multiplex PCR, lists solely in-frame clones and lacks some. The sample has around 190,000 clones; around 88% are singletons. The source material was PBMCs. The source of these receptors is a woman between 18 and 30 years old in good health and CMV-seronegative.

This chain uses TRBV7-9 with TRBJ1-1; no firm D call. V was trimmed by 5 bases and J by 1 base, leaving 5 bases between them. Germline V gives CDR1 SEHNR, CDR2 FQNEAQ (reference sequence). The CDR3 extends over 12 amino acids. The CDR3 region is CASSRWNTEAFF. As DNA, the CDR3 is TGTGCCAGCAGCCGTTGGAACACTGAAGCTTTCTTT.

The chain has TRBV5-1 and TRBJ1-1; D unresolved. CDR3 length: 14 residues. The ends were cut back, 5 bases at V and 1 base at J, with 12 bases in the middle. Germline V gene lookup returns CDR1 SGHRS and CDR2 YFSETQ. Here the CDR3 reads CASRRSFENTEAFF. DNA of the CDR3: TGCGCCAGCAGACGGAGTTTTGAGAACACTGAAGCTTTCTTT.

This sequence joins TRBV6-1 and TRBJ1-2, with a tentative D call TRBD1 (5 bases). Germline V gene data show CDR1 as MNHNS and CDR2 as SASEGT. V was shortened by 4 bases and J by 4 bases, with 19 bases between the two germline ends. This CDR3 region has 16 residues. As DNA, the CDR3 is TGTGCCAGCAGTGCGTCCGGGGGGGGTAAGGGCTATGGCTACACCTTC. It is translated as CASSASGGGKGYGYTF.

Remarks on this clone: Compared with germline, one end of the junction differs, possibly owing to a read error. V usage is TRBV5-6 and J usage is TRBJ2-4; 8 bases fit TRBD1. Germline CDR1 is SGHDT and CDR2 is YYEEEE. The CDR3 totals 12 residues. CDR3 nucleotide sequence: TGTGCCAGCAGCTTGGTGGCAGGGGGCTGTTCATTC. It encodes CASSLVAGGCSF.

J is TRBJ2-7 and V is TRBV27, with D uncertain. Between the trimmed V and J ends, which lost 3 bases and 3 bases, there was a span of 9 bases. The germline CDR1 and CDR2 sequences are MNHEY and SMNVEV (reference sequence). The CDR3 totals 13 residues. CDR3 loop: CASSFGRNYEQYF. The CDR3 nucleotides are TGTGCCAGCAGTTTCGGCAGGAACTACGAGCAGTACTTC.

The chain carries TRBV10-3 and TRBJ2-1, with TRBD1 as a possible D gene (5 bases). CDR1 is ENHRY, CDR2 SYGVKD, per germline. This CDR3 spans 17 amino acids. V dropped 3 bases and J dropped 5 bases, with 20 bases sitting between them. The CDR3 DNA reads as TGTGCCATCAGTGACTCTTGGACAAGACAGAAAGACAATGAGCAGTTCTTC. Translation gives CAISDSWTRQKDNEQFF.

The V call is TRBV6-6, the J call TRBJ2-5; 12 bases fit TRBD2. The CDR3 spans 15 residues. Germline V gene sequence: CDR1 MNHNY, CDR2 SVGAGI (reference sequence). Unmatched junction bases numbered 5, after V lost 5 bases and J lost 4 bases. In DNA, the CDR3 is TGTGCCAGCAGTCTTCTAGCGGGAGGGACAGAGACCCAGTACTTC. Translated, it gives CASSLLAGGTETQYF.